One and the same sample provided the 16 T cell receptor beta chains below, sequenced in a study of blood T cell repertoires in COVID-19. Repertoires were generated with immunoSEQ multiplex PCR, while TCRdb's copy carries only in-frame clones and drops some. The sample carries some 320,000 clones, 89% recorded once. Sequenced sample: PBMCs or T cells enriched from blood (not recorded which). Receptors originate from a man in his sixties who had recovered from COVID-19.

The chain joins TRBV6-5 to TRBJ2-1, with D maybe TRBD2 (6 bases). The CDR3 spans 14 residues. Trimming shortened V by 6 bases and J by 7 bases, and 16 bases separated the two germline ends. Germline CDR1 is MNHEY and CDR2 is SVGAGI. The CDR3 region is CASRMTSSWNEQFF. CDR3 nucleotide sequence: TGTGCCAGCAGGATGACTAGTTCCTGGAATGAGCAGTTCTTC.

The J gene is TRBJ1-1, the V gene TRBV7-3; D possibly corresponds to TRBD1 (6 bases). V lost 5 bases and J 6 bases, leaving 19 bases between the germline ends. Germline CDR1 reads SGHTA; CDR2 reads FQGTGA. The CDR3 is made up of 15 amino acids. For the CDR3, the DNA is TGTGCCAGCAGCCCGTACGCTGGGGGGGGCGCTGAAGCTTTCTTT. Residues: CASSPYAGGGAEAFF.

The rearrangement uses TRBV20-1 and TRBJ2-7, with D perhaps matching TRBD1 (5 bases). V was trimmed by 3 bases and J by 0 bases, leaving 12 bases between them. The CDR3 has 14 residues. The germline gives CDR1 DFQATT, CDR2 SNEGSKA (reference sequence). The CDR3 region is CSASVDISSYEQYF. The DNA for the CDR3 is TGCAGTGCTAGTGTGGACATCAGCTCCTACGAGCAGTACTTC.

This rearrangement joins TRBV28 to TRBJ1-2, with a possible D match to TRBD1 (6 bases). The CDR3 is made up of 13 amino acids. V was shortened by 5 bases and J by 4 bases, with 11 bases between the two germline ends. Germline V CDR1 and CDR2: MDHEN, SYDVKM. CDR3 sequence: CASSHQGSYGYTF. The CDR3 DNA follows: TGTGCCAGCAGTCACCAGGGGAGCTATGGCTACACCTTC.

This clone was observed once. The J gene is TRBJ2-5, the V gene TRBV12-3 or TRBV12-4; no definite D call. This CDR3 comprises 13 residues. The germline V and J ends were trimmed by 2 bases and 5 bases, with 9 bases remaining between them. The CDR3 DNA sequence: TGTGCCAGCAGTTTAACAAGGCGGGAGACCCAGTACTTC. Amino acids: CASSLTRRETQYF.

This rearrangement joins TRBV7-9 to TRBJ1-4; no clear D. Germline CDR1 SEHNR, CDR2 FQNEAQ (reference sequence). V shed 5 bases and J shed 2 bases, with 9 bases lying between them. The CDR3 consists of 14 residues. As DNA, the CDR3 is TGTGCCAGCAGCCCCGGTTGGACTAATGAAAAACTGTTTTTT. It yields the protein CASSPGWTNEKLFF.

This clone was observed once. The J gene is TRBJ2-5, the V gene TRBV24-1; 8 bases agree with TRBD1. The germline V gene encodes CDR1 KGHDR and CDR2 SFDVKD. CDR3 length: 15 amino acids. The J segment lost 7 bases and the V segment lost 4 bases, leaving 10 bases of the junction unmatched. The CDR3 DNA follows: TGTGCCACCAGTGACTCAGGACAGGGTAGTGGGACCCAGTACTTC. As protein: CATSDSGQGSGTQYF.

This rearrangement joins TRBV30 to TRBJ1-5; no clear D. Trimming removed 2 bases at V and 5 bases at J, with 10 bases between. The CDR3 loop spans 13 amino acids. Looked up from germline, CDR1 is GTSNPN and CDR2 is SVGIG (reference sequence). The CDR3 sequence is CAWSTNMYQPQHF. The CDR3 nucleotides are TGTGCCTGGAGTACAAATATGTATCAGCCCCAGCATTTT.

This clone appeared a few times. The V call is TRBV29-1, the J call TRBJ2-3; TRBD2 matches 10 bases. Germline CDR1 SQVTM, CDR2 ANQGSEA. V lost 4 bases to trimming and J lost 2 bases; unmatched junction nucleotides: 6. CDR3 length equals 15 residues. Here the CDR3 reads CSVAASGGSTDTQYF. The DNA of the CDR3 is TGCAGCGTTGCGGCTAGCGGGGGATCCACAGATACGCAGTATTTT.

V gene TRBV5-5 combines with J gene TRBJ2-5, with 8 bases aligning to TRBD2. Trimming took 2 bases from V and 11 from J; bases not matched to a gene: 2. The CDR3 is 11 amino acids. The germline V gene has CDR1 SGHKS and CDR2 YYEKEE (reference sequence). CDR3 residues: CASSFSGAQYF. As DNA, the CDR3 is TGTGCCAGCAGCTTTAGCGGGGCACAGTACTTC.

The gene calls are TRBV19 and TRBJ1-1; D gene unclear. The CDR3 runs to 13 residues. Trimming took 5 bases from V and 3 from J, leaving 10 bases between them. Germline V gene data show CDR1 as LNHDA and CDR2 as SQIVND (reference sequence). The CDR3 loop is CASSSWEDTEAFF. CDR3 bases: TGTGCCAGTAGTTCCTGGGAGGACACTGAAGCTTTCTTT.

The chain employs TRBV10-2 and TRBJ1-1; D gene uncertain. CDR1 and CDR2 (germline): WSHSY, SAAADI. V was cut by 7 bases and J by 4 bases, with 19 bases left in between. This CDR3 is 15 amino acids long. CDR3 protein: CASILPSGLGTEAFF. The CDR3 bases are TGCGCCAGCATTCTACCGTCGGGTTTAGGCACTGAAGCTTTCTTT.

The V and J genes are TRBV5-6 and TRBJ1-2, with a tentative D call TRBD1 (5 bases). V lost 1 base to trimming and J lost 3 bases, with 13 bases between them. This CDR3 comprises 15 residues. Germline assignment: CDR1 SGHDT and CDR2 YYEEEE. The CDR3 nucleotides read TGTGCCAGCAGCTTGATGGCAGGGCCACACTATGGCTACACCTTC. This sequence encodes CASSLMAGPHYGYTF.

The gene calls are TRBV6-5 and TRBJ1-4; D unresolved. V gave up 5 bases and J gave up 2 bases, with 6 bases separating them. The germline V gene encodes CDR1 MNHEY and CDR2 SVGAGI. The CDR3 extends over 13 amino acids. The CDR3 region is CASSRLTNEKLFF. CDR3 DNA sequence: TGTGCCAGCAGTCGACTGACTAATGAAAAACTGTTTTTT.

CDR3: CASSGQGRQSNYGYTF. CDR3 DNA sequence: TGTGCCAGTAGCGGACAGGGGAGACAATCTAACTATGGCTACACCTTC. The rearrangement uses TRBV19 and TRBJ1-2; 9 nucleotides match TRBD1. Germline-derived CDR1 and CDR2 are LNHDA and SQIVND (reference sequence). Unmatched junction bases numbered 8, after V lost 6 bases and J lost 0 bases. The CDR3 spans 16 residues.

This sequence joins TRBV7-6 and TRBJ1-4, with TRBD1 as a possible D gene (6 bases). In germline, CDR1 is SGHVS, CDR2 FNYEAQ. V gave up 5 bases and J gave up 4 bases, with 11 bases separating them. This CDR3 is built from 14 residues. The CDR3 region has the DNA TGTGCCAGCAGCCAAACAGGGAATAATGAAAAACTGTTTTTT. Protein product: CASSQTGNNEKLFF.